Listed below are T cell receptor beta chains from one sample, sequenced in a study of T cells after yellow fever vaccination. TCRdb called the 5' RACE reads again in MiXCR, with one record for every CDR3 protein. Among hundreds of thousands of distinct CDR3 sequences listed, approximately 18% were seen once. The specimen comprised PBMCs, sampled before the yellow fever booster vaccination. The origin of the receptors is a man aged 18-30 years who received the YFV17D yellow fever vaccine. Each CDR3 is given with its conserved first and last residue. Each record gives: J gene, clone size, V gene, D gene, CDR3 DNA, CDR3 protein. The D gene is left open where the match is weak. Expanded clones get a size class; other rows say once, few or many, or leave the size out.

TRBJ2-3,-,TRBV6-2/TRBV6-3,TRBD2,TGTGCCAGCAGGGGGACTAGCGGACACACAGATACGCAGTATTTT,CASRGTSGHTDTQYF
TRBJ2-5,-,TRBV18,TRBD1,TGTGCCAGCTCACCTCGGACAGGGGGACAAGAGACCCAGTACTTC,CASSPRTGGQETQYF
TRBJ2-7,few,TRBV4-2,-,TGTGCCAGCAGCCAACCGGGACTTTTATCCTACGAGCAGTACTTC,CASSQPGLLSYEQYF
TRBJ2-3,many,TRBV5-6,TRBD1,TGTGCCAGCAGCAGGACAGGGACAGTTCCAGATACGCAGTATTTT,CASSRTGTVPDTQYF
TRBJ1-2,-,TRBV6-5,-,TGTGCCAGCAGTTACGGCTATCGGAGGAGCCCCGGCTATGGCTACACCTTC,CASSYGYRRSPGYGYTF
TRBJ1-3,-,TRBV2,-,TGTGCCAGCGTCCCGCACCTGGCAGCTGGAAACACCATATATTTT,CASVPHLAAGNTIYF
TRBJ2-3,-,TRBV6-5,-,TGTGCCAGCAGTTACACCCTAGGGGCGCCAGATACGCAGTATTTT,CASSYTLGAPDTQYF
TRBJ1-1,-,TRBV4-3,-,TGCGCCAGCAGCCAAGATAGGGGCGGGGACACTGAAGCTTTCTTT,CASSQDRGGDTEAFF
TRBJ1-1,-,TRBV6-2/TRBV6-3,-,TGTGCCACCAATACGGGTGGTTTTACTGAAGCTTTCTTT,CATNTGGFTEAFF
TRBJ1-1,many,TRBV29-1,-,TGCAGCGTTGCAGGGTACACTGAAGCTTTCTTT,CSVAGYTEAFF
TRBJ2-7,-,TRBV10-3,-,TGTGCCATCAGTGAGTGGTCCTACGAGCAGTACTTC,CAISEWSYEQYF
TRBJ2-1,few,TRBV4-3,-,TGCGCCAGCAGCCAAGGAGGTCACAGAGCGGATGAGCAGTTCTTC,CASSQGGHRADEQFF
TRBJ1-2,few,TRBV3-1,-,TGTGCCAGCAGCCAAGGGCGGGACCCGGGTAGCTATGGCTACACCTTC,CASSQGRDPGSYGYTF
TRBJ1-2,-,TRBV20-1,-,TGCAGTGCTGAGGACAGCTACTATGGCTACACCTTC,CSAEDSYYGYTF